What follows describes a single T cell receptor beta chain. Its antigen is not yet known. No qualities accompany the bases; no much larger clone lies one base away. Using the deep immunoSEQ assay, multiplex PCR amplified TCR CDR3 regions from genomic DNA. Genomic DNA extracted from each cell subset was distributed evenly over all wells of several immunoSEQ 96-well plates, and each plate served as one replicate. For sorted subsets, each replicate PCR was loaded with approximately 190 ng genomic DNA, equivalent to 30,000 or so T cell genomes. The purified libraries were quantified using a Qubit 3.0 fluorometer, sized with a Bioanalyzer 2100, and then quantified again using the KAPA Library Quantification kit. Each immunoSEQ 96-well plate was sequenced on its own single-read 150-cycle Illumina NextSeq 550 flow cell. Turning to the authors' computational methods: Because the immunoSEQ output held only junctional sequences and lacked quality scores, the filtering could not match the filtering applied to full-length reads. Sequences were annotated with PyIR, a Python wrapper for IgBLAST v1.9, and V/J genes and CDR3 were assigned using IMGT germline references. Any read was removed if the V/J assignment was weak (E-value above 1e-6), the CDR3 was missing, or the read contained stop codons, out-of-frame junctions, or ambiguous translated residues. A V3J clonotype was defined by an identical inferred V gene, J gene, and CDR3 amino acid sequence. Percentage overlap between repertoires was computed as shared unique clonotypes divided by the size of the smaller repertoire. Richness of each repertoire was evaluated using RTK rarefaction, the Chao1 estimator, and Recon v2.1 estimates of unobserved clonotypes. OLGA was used to compute generation probabilities for all TCRbeta clonotypes that the gDNA method yielded from a few donors. TCRdb mirrors the immuneACCESS table, restricted to in-frame sequences. Some clones are absent from its copies; in checked studies, under half trace to an unresolved V gene, and the reason for the others is unknown. V and J calls and clone size are copied from that table; D and trimming were computed from the DNA. In this sample the table shows approximately 1.9 million clones, just over 90% of which occur a single time. Of the sample, roughly 1.7% falls within the top ten clones.

CDR3 length: 14 amino acids, cysteine to phenylalanine. Only the CDR3 DNA is retained, 42 bases long and in frame from the first base. Here V drops 10 bases and J drops 5 bases, and the junction holds 10 bases not matched to any gene. CDR1 and CDR2 were assigned from the germline V gene (reference sequence) as MNHEY and SMNVEV. The source of the sample is a study of shared clonotypes between healthy human individuals (dated by TCRdb to between 2020 and 2021). For the wider study: The cohort comprised a couple of women and three men aged 18 to 49 years. For each donor, CD4 naive and CD4 memory were each run on three plates, CD8 naive on two plates, and CD8 memory on one plate. To estimate repertoire size and how much clonotype sharing occurs between individuals, the study deeply sequenced the blood TCR repertoires of several healthy adults. Different laboratories and diverse techniques were used to prepare libraries and sequence TCR repertoires, to increase sequencing depth and limit assay-specific biases. Leukapheresis yielded between about 0.85 and 9.5 billion PBMCs per donor.

Results the study describes overall, beyond this receptor: Even with the large sequencing depth, rarefaction of the sorted-subset datasets indicated that sequencing was incomplete. Clonotypes shared by all four sorted-subset donors showed higher generation probabilities than non-shared clonotypes. Pairwise subsampling indicated that sequencing depth was expected to affect the degree of clonotype sharing among donors. Across four donors, 4.5% to 6.5% of naive CD4, approximately 3.6% of naive CD8, about 2.3% of memory CD4, and about 0.4% of memory CD8 clonotypes were shared. The genetic and exposure-history diversity represented was limited by the small number of donors. Larger estimated clonotype richness was generally found for naive subsets than for memory subsets. Sampling was limited to blood, and TCR repertoires in tissue likely differ from TCR repertoires in blood.

CD8 naive samples were obtained by positive selection for CCR7 among CD45RO-negative cells, yielding a CD45RA+CCR7+ population from which TemRA cells were excluded. Healthy HIV-negative adults with no recently reported acute infections or vaccinations were included as donors. All donors were Caucasian adults living in Nashville, Tennessee, USA. Blood was collected by leukapheresis, and PBMCs were isolated by Ficoll-Histopaque density gradient centrifugation and then cryopreserved in liquid nitrogen vapor phase. Purity and quantity of every magnetically sorted T cell population were checked by analytical flow cytometry. From each sorted fraction, genomic DNA was isolated and quantified by UV absorbance on a Nanodrop 2000c.

The sequence was collected from a man aged 18 to 29 in good health. Some clones in this sample may be carry-over from other donors' samples. The source material was naive CD8+ T cells from PBMCs. What the cell subset or site label conveys for this sample: CD45RA+CCR7+. The rearrangement combines TRBV27 with TRBJ2-1; TRBD2 agrees with 8 junctional bases. The bases are TGTGCCACAAAGACTAGCGCGACTAACAATGAGCAGTTCTTC. Translation gives CATKTSATNNEQFF.